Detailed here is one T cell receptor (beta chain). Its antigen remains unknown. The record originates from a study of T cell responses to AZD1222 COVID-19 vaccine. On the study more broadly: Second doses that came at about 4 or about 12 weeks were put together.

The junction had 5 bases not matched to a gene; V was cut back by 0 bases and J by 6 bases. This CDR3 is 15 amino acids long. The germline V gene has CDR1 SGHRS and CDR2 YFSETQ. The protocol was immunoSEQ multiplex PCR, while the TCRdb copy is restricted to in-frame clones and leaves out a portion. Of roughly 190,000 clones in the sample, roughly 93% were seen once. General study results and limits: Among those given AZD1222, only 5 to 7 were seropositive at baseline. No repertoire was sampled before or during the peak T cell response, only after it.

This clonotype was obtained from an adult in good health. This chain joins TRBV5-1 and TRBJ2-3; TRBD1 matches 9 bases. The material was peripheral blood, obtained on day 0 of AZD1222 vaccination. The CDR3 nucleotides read TGCGCCAGCAGCTTGGAGTGGACAGGGGCCGATACGCAGTATTTT. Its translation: CASSLEWTGADTQYF. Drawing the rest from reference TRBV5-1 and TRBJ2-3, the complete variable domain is KAGVTQTPRYLIKTRGQQVTLSCSPISGHRSVSWYQQTPGQGLQFLFEYFSETQRNKGNFPGRFSGRQFSNSRSEMNVSTLELGDSALYLCASSLEWTGADTQYFGPGTRLTVL.